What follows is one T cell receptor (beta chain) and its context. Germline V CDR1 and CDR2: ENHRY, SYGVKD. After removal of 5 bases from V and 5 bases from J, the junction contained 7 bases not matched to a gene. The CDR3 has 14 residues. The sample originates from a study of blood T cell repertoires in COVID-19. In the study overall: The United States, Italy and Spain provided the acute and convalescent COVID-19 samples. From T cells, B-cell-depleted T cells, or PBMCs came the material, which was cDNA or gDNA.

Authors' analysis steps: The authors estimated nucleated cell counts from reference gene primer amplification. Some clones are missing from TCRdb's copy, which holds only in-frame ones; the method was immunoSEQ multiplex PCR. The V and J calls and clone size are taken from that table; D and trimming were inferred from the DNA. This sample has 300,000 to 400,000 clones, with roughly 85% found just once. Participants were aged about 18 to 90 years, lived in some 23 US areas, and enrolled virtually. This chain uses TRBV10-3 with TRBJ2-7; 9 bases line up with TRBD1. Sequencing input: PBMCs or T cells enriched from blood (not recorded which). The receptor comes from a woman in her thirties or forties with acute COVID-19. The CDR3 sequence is CAISRGQGGNEQYF. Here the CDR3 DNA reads TGTGCCATCAGTCGGGGACAGGGCGGGAACGAGCAGTACTTC.